The following is a TCR beta chain sequence with its context. The sample holds a few counts of this clonotype. Its antigen is not yet known. It has no much larger one-base neighbor in the sample; base qualities were not kept. The run used an Illumina NovaSeq 6000. Using 5'RACE with constant-segment primers, TCRalpha and TCRbeta cDNA libraries were constructed, with sample barcodes and unique molecular identifiers added in the process. Trizol reagent was used to extract RNA from every sample. Amplification of the libraries took two PCR steps, and the second step added a second sample barcode plus Illumina TruSeq adapters. Sequencing of the libraries was done on an Illumina NovaSeq, producing 2 x 150 bp paired-end reads. Per the authors' processing: The reads were demultiplexed and collapsed into UMI-guided consensus sequences using migec v1.2.7. Using mixcr v2.1.11, UMI consensuses were aligned to TRA and TRB V and J templates and then assembled into clonotypes. Clonotypes were classified as expanded or contracted when called significant by both edgeR and NoisET, with noise models trained on biological replicates. For edgeR calls, a false discovery rate-adjusted p below 0.01 and a log2 fold-change threshold of 1 were applied. PCA with hierarchical clustering of max-normalized trajectories of the 1000 most abundant clonotypes was used as exploratory dynamics analysis. Each responding clone was given a CD4 or CD8 phenotype based on the CD4+ and CD8+ repertoires, which had been sequenced separately. TCRdb trimmed the raw reads at Q25, called clones with MiXCR and kept productive beta chains. Identical CDR3 protein sequences are pooled into one entry, listed with their most common genes and DNA. In this record, the V and J calls reflect TCRdb's handling and not the investigators' own analysis. The sample contains around 500,000 distinct CDR3 sequences, about 18% of them found a single time. The ten largest clones add up to 12% of the sample.

PBMCs were isolated by Ficoll-Paque density gradient centrifugation. The data belong to a study of T-cell memory formation after mild COVID-19 (dated by TCRdb to the early 2020s). About the full investigation: TCR sequence clusters from the two donors were found to be largely donor specific. In two donors, T-cell clones that expanded and contracted after mild COVID-19 were tracked by sequencing TCRalpha and TCRbeta repertoires over time. Two young, previously healthy adult volunteers, one female and one male, were included in the cohort. The paper as a whole reports these results and caveats: The second-wave clones that peaked on day 37 were not confirmed to be SARS-CoV-2 specific. Some responding clones were found in pre-infection memory, which suggests that pre-existing cross-reactive memory T cells took part in the SARS-CoV-2 response. Contracting CD4+ clones were found mainly in CM and EM memory subsets, while CD8+ clones were enriched in EMRA. From day 15 to 85, contracting clones showed balanced CD4/CD8 phenotypes, whereas a second wave of clones that expanded from day 15 to 37 leaned towards CD4+. The study covered only a couple of mild cases, and larger cohorts including severe cases with pre-infection samples were considered necessary.

CDR1 and CDR2 are drawn from the germline V gene (reference sequence): LNHNV, YYDKDF. The CDR3 runs 14 amino acids, cysteine and phenylalanine included. The read is trimmed to its CDR3 DNA, 42 bases read in frame from base 1. The trim is 3 bases for V and 7 bases for J, with a gap of 15 bases between the germline ends. Sequencing used PBMCs or a T cell subset sorted from them (not recorded which). This TCR was recovered from an adult woman who had mild COVID-19 (a few samples of this study predate the infection). The sample titles of this study are shuffled in the database, so cell type and time point are left out; the donor was told from shared clones. In this chain, TRBV15 is recombined with TRBJ1-2; possibly the D gene is TRBD1, per 6 matching bases. Read as DNA, the sequence is TGTGCCACCAGCAGGGACCGAGAGGGGGGTGGCTACACCTTC. This is translated as CATSRDREGGGYTF. Supplemented by the reference TRBV15 and TRBJ1-2 proteins around the CDR3, the complete variable domain is DAMVIQNPRYQVTQFGKPVTLSCSQTLNHNVMYWYQQKSSQAPKLLFHYYDKDFNNEADTPDNFQSRRPNTSFCFLDIRSPGLGDTAMYLCATSRDREGGGYTFGSGTRLTVV.